This T cell receptor (beta chain) was sequenced for a study of cytomegalovirus exposure and HLA in healthy donors. The study, taken as a whole, reports: Among the most significant clusters, several appeared linked to common viral pathogens in a later analysis. Immune exposure data for these donors was limited to CMV serostatus.

Each donor's status was that of a healthy bone marrow donor. A word on this clone: Its antigen is unknown.

The CDR3 has 14 amino acids. CDR1 is SGHNT and CDR2 is YENEEA in the germline V gene. The ends were cut back, 0 bases at V and 6 bases at J, with 10 bases in the middle. PCR used 60 Vbeta primers and 13 Jbeta primers. TCRdb's copy holds only in-frame clones and misses some; the assay was immunoSEQ multiplex PCR. The sample carries about 140,000 clones, approximately 90% recorded once. This clonotype originated in a woman aged 25-40 years in good health and CMV-seronegative. This chain connects TRBV11-3 to TRBJ2-3; D gene unclear. The sequencing input was PBMCs. The CDR3 here is CASSLDRSSDTQYF. In DNA, the CDR3 is TGTGCCAGCAGCTTAGACCGGAGTTCGGATACGCAGTATTTT.